This T cell receptor (beta chain) was documented in a study of esophageal squamous cell carcinoma under preoperative chemotherapy. Notes on the study in general: Paclitaxel-nedaplatin therapy caused immediate, substantial clonotype frequency changes.

This clonotype was detected only once. What it recognizes is unknown. Sequence at one end of the junction differs from germline and may be a read error. This sample's time point: before preoperative PTX-NDP chemotherapy. TCRdb called the PCR reads again in MiXCR, with one record for every CDR3 protein. The sample lists roughly 32,000 distinct CDR3 sequences, roughly 48% seen once, with approximately 12% in the top ten. This CDR3 spans 16 amino acids. Germline assignment: CDR1 SGHNT and CDR2 YENEEA. This receptor was identified in a human donor with esophageal squamous cell carcinoma. The donor label of this sample is uncertain. The chain joins TRBV11-3 to TRBJ2-3, with D possibly matching TRBD2 (6 bases). This sample was taken from a patient given preoperative chemotherapy. CDR3 region: CASSSTGPSAKDTQYF. The CDR3 coding sequence is TGTGCCAGCAGCTCTACGGGGCCTAGCGCCAAAGATACGCAGTATTTC. Drawing the rest from reference TRBV11-3 and TRBJ2-3, the complete variable domain is EAGVVQSPRYKIIEKKQPVAFWCNPISGHNTLYWYLQNLGQGPELLIRYENEEAVDDSQLPKDRFSAERLKGVDSTLKIQPAELGDSAVYLCASSSTGPSAKDTQYFGPGTRLTVL.